These T cell receptor beta chains were read from a single sample in a study of blood T cell repertoires in COVID-19. The table came from immunoSEQ multiplex PCR; TCRdb's copy has only in-frame clones and leaves some out. The repertoire has over 600,000 clones, around 90% of them found once; the top ten carry under 0.3%. Sequences were obtained from peripheral blood. These TCRs come from a woman under 30 with acute or convalescent COVID-19. The CDR3 runs from the conserved cysteine through the conserved F or W. Fields, in order: clone size, D gene, CDR3 length, J gene, V gene, CDR3 protein, CDR3 DNA. A D gene is named only where the DNA matches it firmly. Not all rows give a size; the values are once, few, many and, for expanded clones, a class.

size: .; D: TRBD2; length: 15; J: TRBJ2-7; V: TRBV7-8; CDR3: CASSPYRLAIYEQYF; DNA: TGTGCCAGCAGCCCCTATCGACTAGCGATCTACGAGCAGTACTTC
size: .; D: TRBD1; length: 16; J: TRBJ1-2; V: TRBV2; CDR3: CASRWDRGLAGYGYTF; DNA: TGTGCCAGCCGATGGGACAGGGGTTTAGCGGGGTATGGCTACACCTTC
size: .; D: TRBD1; length: 16; J: TRBJ1-3; V: TRBV7-9; CDR3: CASSSRQGTSGNTIYF; DNA: TGTGCCAGCAGCTCCCGACAGGGGACCTCTGGAAACACCATATATTTT
size: .; D: TRBD1; length: 14; J: TRBJ2-2; V: TRBV15; CDR3: CATSRGTESGELFF; DNA: TGTGCCACCAGTAGGGGGACAGAATCCGGGGAGCTGTTTTTT
size: .; D: .; length: 14; J: TRBJ1-5; V: TRBV5-1; CDR3: CASSLRGGDQPQHF; DNA: TGCGCCAGCAGCTTGCGGGGGGGAGATCAGCCCCAGCATTTT
size: .; D: .; length: 11; J: TRBJ1-2; V: TRBV12-3/TRBV12-4; CDR3: CASTNNYGYTF; DNA: TGTGCCAGCACAAATAACTATGGCTACACCTTC
size: few; D: .; length: 15; J: TRBJ1-2; V: TRBV6-1; CDR3: CASSETGFLMLGYTF; DNA: TGTGCCAGCAGTGAAACAGGGTTTTTGATGCTCGGCTACACCTTC
size: .; D: .; length: 18; J: TRBJ1-5; V: TRBV12-2; CDR3: CASRFPTGPLVGNQPQHF; DNA: TGTGCAAGTCGCTTCCCGACAGGTCCCCTTGTCGGCAATCAGCCCCAGCATTTT
size: .; D: .; length: 16; J: TRBJ2-3; V: TRBV25-1; CDR3: CASSSPSGTNTDTQYF; DNA: TGTGCCAGCAGTTCCCCCAGCGGGACAAACACAGATACGCAGTATTTT
size: .; D: TRBD2; length: 16; J: TRBJ2-3; V: TRBV5-4; CDR3: CASSSFFGLGLDTQYF; DNA: TGTGCCAGCAGCTCCTTTTTCGGACTAGGGTTAGATACGCAGTATTTT